The 19 T cell receptor beta chains below come from one sample, sequenced in a study of T cells in Graves' hyperthyroidism and ophthalmopathy. Template material for amplifying TCR beta CDR3 regions consisted of RNA transcripts. Researchers ran a first-round RT-PCR on the TCR CDR3 using the HTBI primer set. TCRdb passed the multiplex PCR reads through MiXCR, listing each CDR3 protein once. The sample lists about 380,000 distinct CDR3 sequences, less than 15% occurring once. The specimen sequenced was blood. The receptors were gathered from a young man with Graves' hyperthyroidism that later progressed to Graves' ophthalmopathy.

In this sample, this clonotype turned up a few times. The rearrangement joins TRBV4-1 to TRBJ2-3; 9 bases align to TRBD2. V was pared by 0 bases and J by 0 bases, with 7 bases of the junction left unmatched. In germline, CDR1 is MGHRA, CDR2 YSYEKL. The CDR3 extends over 18 amino acids. The CDR3 loop reads CASSQETSGPSSTDTQYF. DNA of the CDR3: TGCGCCAGCAGCCAAGAGACTAGCGGACCGTCTAGCACAGATACGCAGTATTTT.

The gene calls are TRBV6-1 and TRBJ1-2, with 7 bases aligning to TRBD1. With V trimmed by 7 bases and J by 0 bases, 5 bases remained unmatched. This CDR3 is built from 14 residues. CDR1 and CDR2 from the germline V gene are MNHNS and SASEGT. This CDR3 is CASKSQGANYGYTF. The CDR3 region has the DNA TGTGCCAGCAAATCTCAGGGGGCTAACTATGGCTACACCTTC.

This clonotype was seen many times. J is TRBJ1-4 and V is TRBV28, with D uncertain. The CDR3 runs 14 residues. V was shortened by 6 bases and J by 8 bases, with 16 bases between the two germline ends. Per the germline V gene, CDR1 is MDHEN and CDR2 is SYDVKM. The CDR3 protein is CASSLTTVGEKLFF. The CDR3 DNA follows: TGTGCCAGCAGCCTGACCACAGTCGGAGAAAAACTGTTTTTT.

This clonotype showed up many times. V gene TRBV6-1 combines with J gene TRBJ2-7; D is unclear. This CDR3 has 16 amino acids. V lost 6 bases, J lost 2 bases, and 20 bases lay in between. Germline loops: CDR1 MNHNS, CDR2 SASEGT. CDR3 sequence: CASRTGRTPGTYEQYF. The DNA of the CDR3 is TGTGCCAGCAGAACCGGACGGACCCCAGGAACCTACGAGCAGTACTTC.

This chain links TRBV4-2 with TRBJ1-5; a weak D match, TRBD1 (6 bases). In germline, CDR1 is LGHNA, CDR2 YNFKEQ. V was trimmed by 3 bases and J by 5 bases, leaving 14 bases between them. CDR3 length: 15 residues. Here the CDR3 reads CASSQADRRHQPQHF. In DNA form, the CDR3 reads TGTGCCAGCAGCCAGGCTGACAGGAGGCATCAGCCCCAGCATTTT.

The V call is TRBV9, the J call TRBJ2-2; D remains unclear. Germline assignment: CDR1 SGDLS and CDR2 YYNGEE. The CDR3 has 13 residues. V was pared by 2 bases and J by 5 bases, with 7 bases between. CDR3 coding DNA: TGTGCCAGCAGCGTTAGAGTTACCGGGGAGCTGTTTTTT. Amino acids: CASSVRVTGELFF.

The genes are TRBV12-5 and TRBJ1-5, with TRBD1 matching 9 bases. The length of the CDR3 is 15 residues. The germline gives CDR1 LGHNT, CDR2 FRNRAP. J was trimmed by 7 bases and V by 5 bases; bases with no gene match: 9. In nucleotides, the CDR3 is TGTGCTAGTGGTGGGGGACAGGGCTTAAACCAGCCCCAGCATTTT. It codes for CASGGGQGLNQPQHF. Combining the CDR3 with reference TRBV12-5 and TRBJ1-5 gives the whole variable domain DARVTQTPRHKVTEMGQEVTMRCQPILGHNTVFWYRQTMMQGLELLAYFRNRAPLDDSGMPKDRFSAEMPDATLATLKIQPSEPRDSAVYFCASGGGQGLNQPQHFGDGTRLSIL.

This clonotype was seen repeatedly, ten times or more. The chain joins TRBV30 to TRBJ1-2, with TRBD1 as a possible D gene (6 bases). Germline assignment: CDR1 GTSNPN and CDR2 SVGIG (reference sequence). The CDR3 spans 13 residues. The V end lost 4 bases, the J end lost 12 bases, and 21 bases lay between the germline ends. In nucleotides, the CDR3 is TGTGCCTGGACCAACCTTAGGGGGGGTATCCACACCTTC. This encodes CAWTNLRGGIHTF.

The table lists this clonotype with a few counts. The chain joins TRBV20-1 to TRBJ1-3, with 9 bases fitting TRBD1. The J segment lost 6 bases and the V segment lost 6 bases, leaving 6 bases of the junction unmatched. Germline CDR1 reads DFQATT; CDR2 reads SNEGSKA (reference sequence). The CDR3 is 13 residues long. CDR3 sequence reads: CSALDRGANTIYF. CDR3 DNA: TGCAGTGCCCTCGACAGGGGGGCAAACACCATATATTTT.

This clonotype has a handful of counts. V usage is TRBV2 and J usage is TRBJ1-4; 7 bases align to TRBD1. The CDR3 is 17 residues long. The germline CDR1 and CDR2 sequences are SNHLY and FYNNEI. Trimming at V came to 4 bases and at J to 4 bases, leaving 12 bases not matched to a gene. CDR3 in DNA: TGTGCCAGCAGTGTCGACCGAACAGGGGCGAATAATGAAAAACTGTTTTTT. Its translation: CASSVDRTGANNEKLFF.

Ten or more counts support this clonotype. J is TRBJ2-5 and V is TRBV20-1, with 14 bases aligning to TRBD2. The CDR3 totals 14 residues. The V segment lost 3 bases and the J segment 7 bases; nucleotides outside the gene matches: 4. Germline V lookup: CDR1 DFQATT, CDR2 SNEGSKA (reference sequence). The CDR3 spells CSASETSGGGTQYF. In nucleotides, the CDR3 is TGCAGTGCTAGTGAGACTAGCGGGGGGGGGACCCAGTACTTC.

The rearrangement joins TRBV20-1 to TRBJ2-2, with 8 positions matching TRBD1. The CDR3 loop spans 14 amino acids. V trimming: 2 bases; J trimming: 5 bases; junction bases outside the gene matches: 4. CDR1 and CDR2 from the germline V gene are DFQATT and SNEGSKA (reference sequence). CDR3 loop: CSARQGANTGELFF. In nucleotides, the CDR3 is TGCAGTGCTAGACAGGGGGCTAATACCGGGGAGCTGTTTTTT.

Concerning this clonotype itself: Since a much larger clone is just one base distant, this may be a read error. V is TRBV20-1 and J is TRBJ2-7; possibly TRBD1 for D (5 bases). The J call may be mistaken, given a closer DNA end match to TRBJ2-1. The CDR3 spans 14 residues. Germline CDR1 is DFQATT and CDR2 is SNEGSKA (reference sequence). CDR3 amino acids: CSALEPGQGYEQFF. The CDR3 nucleotides read TGCAGTGCTCTAGAACCGGGCCAGGGTTACGAGCAGTTCTTC.

This clonotype was recorded a few times. This rearrangement joins TRBV5-1 to TRBJ2-3; D is tentatively TRBD1 or TRBD2 (5 bases each). Germline values: CDR1 SGHRS, CDR2 YFSETQ. The ends were cut back, 4 bases at V and 2 bases at J, with 14 bases in the middle. This CDR3 contains 15 residues. The CDR3 DNA reads TGCGCCAGCAGCCTAAGGGACGGGTCCACAGATACGCAGTATTTT. This codes for CASSLRDGSTDTQYF.

This clonotype was counted between two and nine times. The rearrangement links TRBV28 to TRBJ1-6, with D unclear. The CDR3 is 15 residues long. Germline V gives CDR1 MDHEN, CDR2 SYDVKM. Trimming took off 1 base at V and 7 bases at J, with 11 bases between the two ends. The CDR3 DNA is TGTGCCAGCAGTTTATATCGGACGGCAAATTCACCCCTCCACTTT. It encodes CASSLYRTANSPLHF.

DNA of the CDR3: TGTGCCATCAGTGAGTCGGCCGTATCCTCCTACGAGCAGTACTTC. Translating gives CAISESAVSSYEQYF. J is TRBJ2-7 and V is TRBV10-3, with D unresolved. From germline, CDR1 is ENHRY and CDR2 SYGVKD. V was shortened by 0 bases and J by 0 bases, with 9 bases between the two germline ends. The CDR3 is made up of 15 amino acids.

This clonotype turned up a few times. The chain carries TRBV4-1 and TRBJ2-2, with 8 bases that match TRBD1. This CDR3 has 16 amino acids. With V trimmed by 0 bases and J by 5 bases, 5 bases remained unmatched. From germline, CDR1 is MGHRA and CDR2 YSYEKL. The CDR3 protein is CASSQESDRETGELFF. For the CDR3, the DNA is TGCGCCAGCAGCCAAGAATCGGACAGGGAGACCGGGGAGCTGTTTTTT.

This clonotype was recorded at least ten times. The CDR3 bases are TGTGCCAGCAGTTTTATACGGACAGGGGGCGCAACAGATACGCAGTATTTT. As protein: CASSFIRTGGATDTQYF. V usage is TRBV6-1 and J usage is TRBJ2-3; 11 positions match TRBD1. V gave up 5 bases and J gave up 3 bases; unmatched junction bases: 10. The CDR3 has 17 amino acids. Germline loops: CDR1 MNHNS, CDR2 SASEGT.

The chain combines TRBV27 with TRBJ1-1; the D is unclear. CDR3 length equals 15 residues. Trimming removed 0 bases at V and 5 bases at J, with 13 bases between. Looked up from germline, CDR1 is MNHEY and CDR2 is SMNVEV (reference sequence). This chain's CDR3 is CASSLSSVSRTEAFF. The CDR3 coding sequence is TGTGCCAGCAGTTTATCGAGTGTTTCGAGAACTGAAGCTTTCTTT.